A selection of T cell receptor beta chains follows, all from one sample in a study of blood T cells in healthy people across ages. In TCRdb, the 5' RACE reads were re-called with MiXCR into one record per CDR3 protein. The sample shows fewer than 1,000,000 distinct CDR3 sequences, under 55% of them seen only once. The sequencing sample was made of blood. These receptors all come from a man aged 55 to 70 in good health. Each CDR3 is given with its conserved first and last residue. Each record gives: D gene, V gene, clone size, J gene, CDR3 DNA, CDR3 protein. A D gene is named only where the DNA matches it firmly. Expanded clones get a size class; other rows say once, few or many, or leave the size out.

d_gene: TRBD2
v_gene: TRBV24-1
abundance: few
j_gene: TRBJ2-1
CDR3nt: TGTGCCACCAGTGAACTGGCGGGGGGGCTTTATGAGCAGTTCTTC
CDR3aa: CATSELAGGLYEQFF

d_gene: .
v_gene: TRBV20-1
abundance: few
j_gene: TRBJ2-5
CDR3nt: TGCAGTGCTAGACCACTACACCGGGACCGATCACAAGAGACCCAGTACTTC
CDR3aa: CSARPLHRDRSQETQYF

d_gene: .
v_gene: TRBV5-1
abundance: few
j_gene: TRBJ2-3
CDR3nt: TGCGCCAGCCTAGGGGGACTTCACACAGATACGCAGTATTTT
CDR3aa: CASLGGLHTDTQYF

d_gene: .
v_gene: TRBV5-1
abundance: .
j_gene: TRBJ1-1
CDR3nt: TGCGCCAGCAACCGCCTAGGGGCGACCAGAGGTGCCGAAGCTTTCTTT
CDR3aa: CASNRLGATRGAEAFF

d_gene: TRBD2
v_gene: TRBV12-3/TRBV12-4
abundance: few
j_gene: TRBJ2-1
CDR3nt: TGTGCCAGCAGTTTATTCGGGCGGGGGGGCCACAATGAGCAGTTCTTC
CDR3aa: CASSLFGRGGHNEQFF

d_gene: .
v_gene: TRBV11-2
abundance: few
j_gene: TRBJ1-6
CDR3nt: TGTGCCAGCTACGCAGGGCAGGGTGCTTCACCCCTCCACTTT
CDR3aa: CASYAGQGASPLHF

d_gene: TRBD1
v_gene: TRBV7-9
abundance: few
j_gene: TRBJ1-6
CDR3nt: TGTGCCAGCAGCTTAGCGGACAGGAATTCACCCCTCCACTTT
CDR3aa: CASSLADRNSPLHF

d_gene: .
v_gene: TRBV12-3/TRBV12-4
abundance: .
j_gene: TRBJ1-1
CDR3nt: TGTGCCAGCGCGATCCCCAGCTATGAAGCTTTCTTT
CDR3aa: CASAIPSYEAFF

d_gene: .
v_gene: TRBV20-1
abundance: .
j_gene: TRBJ2-3
CDR3nt: TGCAGTGCTAGGGCCGGGCGAGATACGCAGTATTTT
CDR3aa: CSARAGRDTQYF

d_gene: TRBD2
v_gene: TRBV6-2/TRBV6-3
abundance: .
j_gene: TRBJ2-2
CDR3nt: TGTGCCAGCACCTTGACTAGCGGGGGAGTTAGCTGGAACACCGGGGAGCTGTTTTTT
CDR3aa: CASTLTSGGVSWNTGELFF